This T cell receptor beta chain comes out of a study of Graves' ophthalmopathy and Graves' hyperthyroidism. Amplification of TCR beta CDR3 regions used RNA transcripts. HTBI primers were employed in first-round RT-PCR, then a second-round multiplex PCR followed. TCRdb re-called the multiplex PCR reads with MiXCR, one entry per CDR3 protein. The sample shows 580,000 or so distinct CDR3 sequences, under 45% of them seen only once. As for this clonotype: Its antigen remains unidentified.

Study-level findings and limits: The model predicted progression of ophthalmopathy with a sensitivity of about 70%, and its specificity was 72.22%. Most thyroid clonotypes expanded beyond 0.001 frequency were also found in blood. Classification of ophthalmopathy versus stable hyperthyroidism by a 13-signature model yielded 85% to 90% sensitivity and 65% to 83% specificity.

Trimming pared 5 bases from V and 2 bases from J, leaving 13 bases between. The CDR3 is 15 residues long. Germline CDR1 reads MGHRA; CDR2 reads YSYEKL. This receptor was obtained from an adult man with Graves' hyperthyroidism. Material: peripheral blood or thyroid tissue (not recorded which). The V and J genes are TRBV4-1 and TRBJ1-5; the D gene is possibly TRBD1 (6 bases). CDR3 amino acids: CASSSEGVGNQPQHF. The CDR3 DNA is TGCGCCAGCAGCTCCGAGGGGGTTGGCAATCAGCCCCAGCATTTT.